The 2 T cell receptor beta chains reported below all come from one sample, sequenced in a study of beta chain features in type 1 diabetes. Study-wide results and caveats: The study found moderately but significantly shorter TCRB CDR3s in all four CD4+ subsets of Type 1 diabetes patients.

All of the isolated RNA was reverse transcribed, so expressed TCRB transcripts were sequenced. Profiling relied on immunoSEQ multiplex PCR, and the TCRdb table lists in-frame clones only, not all of them. Of around 100,000 clones in the sample, 25% to 30% are singletons; the top ten hold 0.53%. These TCRs are of unknown antigen specificity. Source material: central memory CD4+ T cells from blood. These receptors were taken from a woman under 30 with type 1 diabetes.

This clone was detected a few times. V gene TRBV28 combines with J gene TRBJ2-7, with 9 nucleotides matching TRBD1. The germline V gene has CDR1 MDHEN and CDR2 SYDVKM. The CDR3 is made up of 18 amino acids. The ends lost 2 bases at V and 3 bases at J; junction bases unmatched: 14. CDR3 residues: CASSLIRAKGQGFYEQYF. CDR3 nucleotide sequence: TGTGCCAGCAGTTTAATAAGGGCGAAGGGACAGGGCTTCTACGAGCAGTACTTC.

This clone was counted only a few times. The chain carries TRBV19 and TRBJ2-1; the D is unclear. This CDR3 is 12 amino acids long. The V gene's germline CDR1 is LNHDA and CDR2 SQIVND (reference sequence). The V end lost 3 bases, the J end lost 3 bases, and 3 bases lay between the germline ends. This chain's CDR3 is CASSISYNEQFF. DNA for the CDR3: TGTGCCAGTAGTATTAGCTACAATGAGCAGTTCTTC.